The 20 T cell receptor beta chains listed next were all sequenced from one sample in a study of T cell repertoires in cytomegalovirus infection. In TCRdb, the reads were re-called with MiXCR into one record per CDR3 protein. This repertoire shows roughly 920,000 distinct CDR3 sequences, about 33% found once; its top ten account for 13%. No cognate antigen is known for these TCRs. This specimen consisted of cultured CD8+ T cells from PBMCs, obtained from culture after CMV antigen stimulation. These receptors were taken from a human donor in good health (CMV status not recorded). Some clones in this sample may be carry-over from other donors' samples.

This clonotype has ten or more counts. The rearrangement uses TRBV4-1 and TRBJ1-2; 9 positions match TRBD1. This CDR3 has 16 amino acids. CDR1 and CDR2 (germline): MGHRA, YSYEKL. V was clipped by 1 base and J by 2 bases; unmatched bases: 5. CDR3 bases: TGCGCCAGCAGCCAAGTGTTCGGGACAGGGAACTATGGCTACACCTTC. Its translation: CASSQVFGTGNYGYTF.

This clonotype was detected ten times or more. This chain connects TRBV7-3 to TRBJ2-3; 9 bases are a match to TRBD2. Germline CDR1 and CDR2: SGHTA and FQGTGA. V lost 5 bases and J lost 0; bases outside the gene matches: 12. This CDR3 contains 18 residues. The CDR3 here is CASSPYLSSGVSTDTQYF. The CDR3, as DNA: TGTGCCAGCAGCCCATACCTCTCTAGCGGGGTGAGCACAGATACGCAGTATTTT.

Of note for this clonotype: A single base separates this from a much larger clone, so it may be a read error. The chain carries TRBV7-8 and TRBJ2-3, with 10 nucleotides matching TRBD2. Germline assignment: CDR1 SGHVS and CDR2 FQNEAQ. The CDR3 is 16 residues long. As DNA, the CDR3 is TGTGTCAGCAGTAACCCTTTAGCGGGGGGTCCCGTTACGCAGTATTTT. Its translation is CVSSNPLAGGPVTQYF.

This clonotype was counted a few times. V gene TRBV4-1 combines with J gene TRBJ1-2, with D possibly being TRBD1 (6 bases). The germline V gene has CDR1 MGHRA and CDR2 YSYEKL. The V and J ends lost 2 bases and 6 bases respectively, with 13 bases between them. This CDR3 is 14 amino acids long. CDR3 protein: CASSQRSRDNGYTF. The CDR3 DNA reads as TGCGCCAGCAGCCAACGGTCCCGGGACAATGGCTACACCTTC.

For this clonotype: A single base separates this from a much larger clone, so it may be a read error. The chain links TRBV7-6 to TRBJ2-3; 7 nucleotides agree with TRBD1. The ends lost 1 base at V and 1 base at J; junction bases unmatched: 5. This CDR3 comprises 16 residues. CDR1 is SGHVS, CDR2 FNYEAQ, per germline. The CDR3 sequence is CASSLEGACGTDTQYF. The CDR3 nucleotides read TGTGCCAGCAGCTTAGAGGGGGCTTGCGGCACAGATACGCAGTATTTT.

The chain is built from TRBV12-3 or TRBV12-4 and TRBJ2-3; possibly TRBD1 for D (6 bases). The CDR3 covers 16 residues. The germline V and J ends were trimmed by 0 bases and 2 bases, with 12 bases remaining between them. The CDR3 is CASSLARTDYTDTQYF. The CDR3 DNA reads TGTGCCAGCAGTTTAGCGAGGACAGACTACACAGATACGCAGTATTTT.

In this sample, this clonotype turned up once. This chain joins TRBV6-2 or TRBV6-3 and TRBJ2-7, with D possibly called TRBD1 or TRBD2 (5 bases each). The CDR3 has 14 amino acids. V lost 0 bases and J lost 3, with 9 bases in between. The germline gives CDR1 MNHEY, CDR2 SVGEGT. The CDR3 here is CASSYSGTVYEQYV. CDR3 sequence (DNA): TGTGCCAGCAGTTACTCGGGGACCGTCTACGAGCAGTACGTC.

Concerning this clonotype: The junction departs from the called germline gene at one end, perhaps through a read error. The rearrangement uses TRBV6-6 and TRBJ2-1; TRBD2 aligns across 11 bases. CDR3 length: 15 amino acids. Germline CDR1 and CDR2: MNHNY and SVGAGI (reference sequence). The CDR3 protein is CANSYASGGPNEQFF. In DNA form, the CDR3 reads TGTGCCAACAGTTACGCTAGCGGGGGGCCAAATGAGCAGTTCTTC.

V is TRBV15 and J is TRBJ2-5, with TRBD2 matching over 8 bases. CDR3 length equals 17 residues. V lost 2 bases and J lost 2; bases outside the gene matches: 10. Germline lookup yields CDR1 LNHNV and CDR2 YYDKDF (reference sequence). The CDR3 sequence is CATSRIPVAGQQETQYF. DNA for the CDR3: TGTGCCACCAGCAGAATTCCGGTAGCGGGGCAGCAAGAGACCCAGTACTTC.

The rearrangement links TRBV27 to TRBJ1-6; D unclear. There are 14 residues in the CDR3. Trimming left V 0 bases short and J 8 bases short, with 8 bases between. Germline CDR1 is MNHEY and CDR2 is SMNVEV (reference sequence). The CDR3 nucleotides read TGTGCCAGCAGTTTATCGAACCTCCATTCACCCCTCCACTTT. Its protein product is CASSLSNLHSPLHF.

V and J are TRBV27 and TRBJ2-2; D not certain. The V gene's germline CDR1 is MNHEY and CDR2 SMNVEV (reference sequence). This CDR3 comprises 11 residues. With 11 bases removed from V and 1 base from J, the gap between germline ends came to 5 bases. The CDR3 sequence: CACKNTGELFF. In DNA form, the CDR3 reads TGTGCCTGCAAGAACACCGGGGAGCTGTTTTTT.

This clonotype has just a few counts. The CDR3 region is CASSGSLNQPQHF. As DNA, the CDR3 is TGTGCCAGTAGCGGCAGCCTCAATCAGCCCCAGCATTTT. J is TRBJ1-5 and V is TRBV19; D gene ambiguous. Per germline, CDR1 LNHDA and CDR2 SQIVND (reference sequence). The CDR3 is 13 amino acids. V was cut by 6 bases and J by 3 bases, with 9 bases left in between.

This chain connects TRBV7-9 to TRBJ1-1; weak D call: TRBD1 (5 bases). Between the trimmed V and J ends, which lost 5 bases and 4 bases, there was a span of 14 bases. Germline CDR1 SEHNR, CDR2 FQNEAQ (reference sequence). This CDR3 region has 14 residues. The CDR3 protein is CASSHGGGSTEAFF. In nucleotides, the CDR3 is TGTGCCAGCAGCCACGGCGGGGGAAGCACTGAAGCTTTCTTT.

The sample holds a few counts of this clonotype. The rearrangement links TRBV7-9 to TRBJ2-5, with TRBD1 matching 8 bases. This CDR3 is built from 15 residues. V gave up 6 bases and J gave up 3 bases; unmatched junction bases: 9. The germline V gene encodes CDR1 SEHNR and CDR2 FQNEAQ (reference sequence). The CDR3 DNA follows: TGTGCCAGCAGTGCGGCCCGGACAGGGAAAGAGACCCAGTACTTC. Translation gives CASSAARTGKETQYF.

The chain uses TRBV11-2 and TRBJ2-7; D uncertain. V was cut by 4 bases and J by 4 bases, with 8 bases left in between. The CDR3 is 12 amino acids. Germline CDR1 reads SGHAT; CDR2 reads FQNNGV. CDR3 sequence reads: CASSSLTYEQYV. The CDR3 DNA follows: TGTGCCAGCAGCTCCCTCACTTACGAGCAGTACGTC.

The rearrangement uses TRBV29-1 and TRBJ2-1; TRBD2 matches 11 bases. J gave up 3 bases and V 1 base, and 5 bases lay outside the gene matches. The germline V gene has CDR1 SQVTM and CDR2 ANQGSEA. The CDR3 is 16 residues long. CDR3 sequence reads: CSVEGTSGLFYNEQFF. For the CDR3, the DNA is TGCAGCGTTGAAGGGACTAGCGGGCTTTTCTACAATGAGCAGTTCTTC.

V is TRBV7-9 and J is TRBJ1-1, with 9 bases aligning to TRBD1. Trimming at V came to 5 bases and at J to 4 bases, leaving 8 bases not matched to a gene. This CDR3 region has 15 residues. Germline CDR1 is SEHNR and CDR2 is FQNEAQ (reference sequence). CDR3 sequence reads: CASSPRQGDSTEAFF. The CDR3 DNA is TGTGCCAGCAGCCCCCGACAGGGGGATTCCACTGAAGCTTTCTTT.

The V and J genes are TRBV19 and TRBJ2-5; D ambiguous. The germline V and J ends were trimmed by 3 bases and 2 bases, with 10 bases remaining between them. There are 14 residues in the CDR3. The germline CDR1 and CDR2 sequences are LNHDA and SQIVND (reference sequence). The DNA for the CDR3 is TGTGCCAGTAGTATTTCCGGATCTCAAGAGACCCAGTACTTC. This gives the protein CASSISGSQETQYF.

The rearrangement links TRBV7-2 to TRBJ2-3; 8 bases map to TRBD2. CDR1 and CDR2 (germline): SGHTA, FQGNSA. The CDR3 sequence is 16 residues long. The J segment lost 1 base and the V segment lost 7 bases, leaving 10 bases of the junction unmatched. CDR3 nucleotides: TGTGCCAGCACCTCTCGGGCACTAGCGGGCACAGATACGCAGTATTTT. Translated: CASTSRALAGTDTQYF. Using reference TRBV7-2 and TRBJ2-3 for the parts outside the CDR3, the full variable domain is GAGVSQSPSNKVTEKGKDVELRCDPISGHTALYWYRQSLGQGLEFLIYFQGNSAPDKSGLPSDRFSAERTGGSVSTLTIQRTQQEDSAVYLCASTSRALAGTDTQYFGPGTRLTVL.

This clonotype has just a few counts. CDR3 nucleotides: TGTGCCAGCAGCCAAGAAGAGTGGGGGAAAGGCTACAATGAGCAGTTCTTC. It specifies CASSQEEWGKGYNEQFF. The chain employs TRBV4-2 and TRBJ2-1; TRBD1 or TRBD2 may be the D gene (5 bases each). The CDR3 sequence is 17 residues long. Trimming cost V 0 bases and J 3 bases, with 15 bases left between them. Germline CDR1 is LGHNA and CDR2 is YNFKEQ.